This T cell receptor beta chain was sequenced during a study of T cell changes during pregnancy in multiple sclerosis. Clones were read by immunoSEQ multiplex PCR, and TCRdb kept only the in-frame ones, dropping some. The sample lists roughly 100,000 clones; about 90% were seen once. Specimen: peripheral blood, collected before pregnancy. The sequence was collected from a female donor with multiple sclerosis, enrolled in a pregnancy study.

Here the CDR3 reads CASSLPGQGFRELFF. As DNA, the CDR3 is TGTGCCAGCAGTTTGCCGGGACAGGGATTTAGGGAACTGTTTTTT. This sequence joins TRBV5-4 and TRBJ1-4, with TRBD1 matching 9 bases. The junction had 14 bases not matched to a gene; V was cut back by 5 bases and J by 12 bases. This CDR3 comprises 15 residues. CDR1 and CDR2 from the germline V gene are SGHNT and YYREEE (reference sequence).